The rows below give T cell receptor beta chains drawn from one sample of a study of spatial heterogeneity in lung cancer. TCRdb called the 5' RACE reads again in MiXCR, with one record for every CDR3 protein. The sample holds more than 80,000 distinct CDR3 sequences; approximately 12% are singletons and the top ten take roughly 41%. The sample consisted of PBMCs, taken at surgery. Receptor source: a male donor with early-stage non-small cell lung cancer. Each CDR3 is given with its conserved first and last residue. A D gene is named only where the DNA matches it firmly. Not every row has a clone size; where given, it reads once, few, many or a size class.

clone size	D gene	V gene	J gene	CDR3 protein	CDR3 DNA
many	-	TRBV29-1	TRBJ2-1	CSVGTQYNEQFF	TGCAGCGTCGGGACCCAGTACAATGAGCAGTTCTTC
-	-	TRBV6-2/TRBV6-3	TRBJ2-2	CASSRLTNTGELFF	TGTGCCAGCAGTCGACTGACGAACACCGGGGAGCTGTTTTTT
-	-	TRBV7-9	TRBJ1-3	CASSNSGNTIYF	TGTGCCAGCAGCAACTCTGGAAACACCATATATTTT
many	-	TRBV30	TRBJ1-4	CAWSAGEKLFF	TGTGCCTGGAGTGCTGGTGAAAAACTGTTTTTT
many	-	TRBV29-1	TRBJ2-1	CSVEGGNTYNEQFF	TGCAGCGTTGAGGGGGGAAACACCTACAATGAGCAGTTCTTC
-	-	TRBV7-2	TRBJ1-4	CASSASRATNEKLFF	TGTGCCAGCAGCGCTTCGAGGGCAACTAATGAAAAACTGTTTTTT
many	-	TRBV3-1	TRBJ2-3	CASSQTGPSSTDTQYF	TGTGCCAGCAGCCAAACCGGGCCATCGAGCACAGATACGCAGTATTTT
-	TRBD1	TRBV6-5	TRBJ2-3	CASSTWTGSVTDTQYF	TGTGCCAGCAGTACTTGGACAGGGAGCGTCACAGATACGCAGTATTTT
-	-	TRBV9	TRBJ1-2	CASSHRVRYGYTF	TGTGCCAGCAGCCACCGGGTCCGCTATGGCTACACCTTC
few	-	TRBV30	TRBJ1-5	CAWSVRGGGNQPQHF	TGTGCCTGGAGTGTGCGGGGTGGTGGCAATCAGCCCCAGCATTTT
many	-	TRBV28	TRBJ2-7	CASSFSSGVLEQYF	TGTGCCAGCAGTTTCTCCTCGGGAGTTCTCGAGCAGTACTTC
few	TRBD1	TRBV7-3	TRBJ1-2	CASSARRDSVYGYTF	TGTGCCAGCAGCGCACGCCGGGACAGCGTATATGGCTACACCTTC
few	TRBD1	TRBV12-3/TRBV12-4	TRBJ2-7	CASSLRQGLTYEQYF	TGTGCCAGCAGTTTAAGACAGGGGTTAACCTACGAGCAGTACTTC
-	-	TRBV19	TRBJ2-3	CASSIFGGPADTQYF	TGTGCCAGTAGTATCTTCGGAGGTCCTGCAGATACGCAGTATTTT
few	-	TRBV5-6	TRBJ1-2	CASSSDRYYGYTF	TGTGCCAGCAGCAGCGACAGGTACTATGGCTACACCTTC
-	-	TRBV7-3	TRBJ2-1	CASSLKRRGQSYNEQFF	TGTGCCAGCAGCTTAAAACGGAGGGGACAGTCCTACAATGAGCAGTTCTTC
-	TRBD1	TRBV28	TRBJ1-6	CASSFIRQGSYNSPLHF	TGTGCCAGCAGTTTCATACGACAGGGTTCCTATAATTCACCCCTCCACTTT
-	TRBD2	TRBV7-8	TRBJ2-3	CASRQQREVTDTQYF	TGTGCCAGCAGACAACAGCGGGAAGTTACAGATACGCAGTATTTT
-	TRBD2	TRBV5-1	TRBJ2-1	CASSLELAGVNEQFF	TGCGCCAGCAGCTTGGAACTAGCGGGCGTCAATGAGCAGTTCTTC
few	-	TRBV29-1	TRBJ2-5	CSVQEVVGETQYF	TGCAGCGTCCAAGAGGTAGTTGGAGAGACCCAGTACTTC
-	TRBD1	TRBV27	TRBJ1-6	CASSSRDRGGRSPLHF	TGTGCCAGCAGTAGCCGGGACAGGGGTGGGCGATCACCCCTCCACTTT